The 5 T cell receptor beta chains below all came from one sample that was sequenced in a study of cytomegalovirus exposure and HLA in healthy donors. It was with 60 Vbeta and 13 Jbeta primers that the PCR ran. Sequenced by immunoSEQ multiplex PCR; TCRdb stores in-frame clones only, minus some. The sample records around 100,000 clones, around 82% being singletons. The sequenced sample was PBMCs. The receptor set was obtained from a woman aged 18-29 years in good health and CMV-seropositive.

This clone was recorded a few times. The chain uses TRBV6-5 and TRBJ2-4, with 11 bases that match TRBD1. Unmatched junction bases numbered 3, after V lost 5 bases and J lost 6 bases. Germline V gives CDR1 MNHEY, CDR2 SVGAGI. The CDR3 length is 14 residues. CDR3 protein: CASSIGTGGNIQYF. As DNA, the CDR3 is TGTGCCAGCAGTATCGGGACAGGGGGAAACATTCAGTACTTC.

This clone appeared a few times. V gene TRBV10-3 combines with J gene TRBJ1-1, with TRBD1 identical over 8 bases. CDR1 and CDR2 (germline): ENHRY, SYGVKD. J gave up 0 bases and V 0 bases, and 3 bases lay outside the gene matches. This CDR3 region has 16 residues. The CDR3 reads CAISESNRGLNTEAFF. The CDR3 DNA follows: TGTGCCATCAGTGAGTCAAACAGGGGGTTGAACACTGAAGCTTTCTTT.

V gene TRBV6-5 combines with J gene TRBJ1-6, with D possibly being TRBD1 (5 bases). CDR1 and CDR2 (germline): MNHEY, SVGAGI. CDR3 length: 13 residues. Trimming cost V 8 bases and J 6 bases, with 11 bases left between them. As DNA, the CDR3 is TGTGCCAGCGCCGCCGGGGGTAATTCACCCCTCCACTTT. The encoded protein is CASAAGGNSPLHF.

The chain is built from TRBV28 and TRBJ2-1; 7 positions match TRBD2. The ends lost 7 bases at V and 6 bases at J; junction bases unmatched: 6. CDR1 is MDHEN and CDR2 is SYDVKM in the germline V gene. The CDR3 extends over 13 amino acids. CDR3 region: CASTGRVFNEQFF. The CDR3 DNA reads TGTGCCAGCACGGGGAGGGTTTTCAATGAGCAGTTCTTC.

This chain joins TRBV28 and TRBJ1-5, with 9 bases identical to TRBD1. The germline V gene encodes CDR1 MDHEN and CDR2 SYDVKM. Trimming took 8 bases from V and 4 from J; bases not matched to a gene: 6. This CDR3 contains 14 residues. The CDR3 spells CASGGQGWNQPQHF. The CDR3 region has the DNA TGTGCCAGCGGGGGACAGGGCTGGAATCAGCCCCAGCATTTT. The full variable domain, its missing parts supplied by reference TRBV28 and TRBJ1-5, is DVKVTQSSRYLVKRTGEKVFLECVQDMDHENMFWYRQDPGLGLRLIYFSYDVKMKEKGDIPEGYSVSREKKERFSLILESASTNQTSMYLCASGGQGWNQPQHFGDGTRLSIL.